This passage covers 22 T cell receptor beta chains from one sample sequenced in a study of Tregs in tolerant kidney transplant recipients. Sequenced by immunoSEQ multiplex PCR; TCRdb stores in-frame clones only, minus some. The sample's table shows tens of thousands of clones. Specimen: CD8+ T cells from blood, collected before the transplant. The receptor source for this set is a human donor who received a combined kidney and bone marrow transplant.

Remarks on this clone: The CDR3 end is not reached by the read, which stops 3 residues before it; the germline J gene fills it in. J is TRBJ1-4 and V is TRBV7-9, with a tentative D call TRBD1 (5 bases). V was shortened by 4 bases and J by 8 bases, with 14 bases between the two germline ends. Germline values: CDR1 SEHNR, CDR2 FQNEAQ (reference sequence). The CDR3 has 14 amino acids. CDR3 sequence reads: CASSSSPEGEKLFF. CDR3 DNA, as far as it was read: TGTGCCAGCAGCTCGTCACCAGAGGGGGAAAAA.

Remarks on this clone: Read sequence stops 3 residues before the CDR3 end, and the germline J gene provides the missing end. The genes are TRBV19 and TRBJ2-7; D uncertain. The CDR3 length is 15 residues. Germline V gives CDR1 LNHDA, CDR2 SQIVND (reference sequence). The V end lost 1 base, the J end lost 4 bases, and 14 bases lay between the germline ends. CDR3 protein: CASSIGPFAAYEQYF. CDR3 bases read: TGTGCCAGTAGTATAGGACCCTTTGCGGCGTACGAG.

As regards this clone: The read falls 3 residues short of the CDR3 end, and the missing part is taken from the germline J gene. The V call is TRBV7-6, the J call TRBJ2-1; TRBD2 agrees at 8 bases. The V segment lost 0 bases and the J segment 5 bases; nucleotides outside the gene matches: 3. Per germline, CDR1 SGHVS and CDR2 FNYEAQ. This CDR3 comprises 15 residues. The sequenced part of the CDR3 DNA is TGTGCCAGCAGCTTAGCTAGCGGGACCAACAATGAG. Translation: CASSLASGTNNE. The whole CDR3 protein reads CASSLASGTNNEQFF.

With respect to this clone: Read data end 3 residues before the CDR3 end; the end is taken from the germline J gene. The J gene is TRBJ2-3, the V gene TRBV6-2 or TRBV6-3; tentatively, D is TRBD1 (6 bases). The germline V gene encodes CDR1 MNHEY and CDR2 SVGEGT. CDR3 length: 15 amino acids. V was cut by 5 bases and J by 1 base, with 13 bases left in between. The sequenced CDR3 bases are TGTGCCAGCAGTAACCAGGGGAAAGGCACAGATACG. Translating gives CASSNQGKGTDT. The full CDR3 protein reads CASSNQGKGTDTQYF.

To note about this clone: Read data end 3 residues before the CDR3 end; the end is taken from the germline J gene. V and J are TRBV29-1 and TRBJ2-1; TRBD1 matches at 9 bases. V lost 2 bases and J lost 4; bases outside the gene matches: 6. The CDR3 length is 15 residues. Germline CDR1 reads SQVTM; CDR2 reads ANQGSEA. CDR3 bases read: TGCAGCGTTGAAAAGGGGGACAGGGAGTACAATGAG. Its translation: CSVEKGDREYNE. The whole CDR3 sequence is CSVEKGDREYNEQFF.

Comments on this clone: Read coverage stops 3 residues before the CDR3 terminus; the germline J gene supplies the remainder. The rearrangement uses TRBV5-1 and TRBJ2-5; 12 bases fit TRBD2. The CDR3 extends over 15 amino acids. Germline values: CDR1 SGHRS, CDR2 YFSETQ. V gave up 3 bases and J gave up 5 bases; unmatched junction bases: 5. The CDR3 spells CASSSRLAGAETQYF. The DNA read from the CDR3 is TGCGCCAGCAGCTCACGACTAGCGGGAGCTGAGACC.

Measured by frequency, this clone is medium-sized. Read sequence stops 3 residues before the CDR3 end, and the germline J gene provides the missing end. This chain connects TRBV12-5 to TRBJ1-1; weak D call: TRBD1 (6 bases). The germline V gene has CDR1 LGHNT and CDR2 FRNRAP. V lost 7 bases, J lost 4 bases, and 13 bases lay in between. The CDR3 is 13 residues long. CDR3 sequence reads: CASALDSITEAFF. The DNA read from the CDR3 is TGTGCTAGTGCCTTGGACAGTATCACTGAA.

Comments on this clone: The CDR3 is cut off 3 residues early in the read; its end comes from the germline J gene. V and J are TRBV10-2 and TRBJ1-1; maybe TRBD1 (5 bases). This CDR3 region has 16 residues. The germline CDR1 and CDR2 sequences are WSHSY and SAAADI. The germline V and J ends were trimmed by 7 bases and 5 bases, with 23 bases remaining between them. Partial CDR3 DNA: TGCGCCAGCACCAGACAGTGGGGCGGCCTCAGGACTGAA. It encodes CASTRQWGGLRTE. The whole CDR3 protein is CASTRQWGGLRTEAFF.

In the case of this clone: The DNA ends 3 residues before the CDR3 does, and the rest of the CDR3 is filled in from the germline J gene. The rearrangement uses TRBV20-1 and TRBJ2-1, with D uncertain. V was trimmed by 0 bases and J by 6 bases, leaving 12 bases between them. The CDR3 is 14 residues long. Germline lookup yields CDR1 DFQATT and CDR2 SNEGSKA (reference sequence). CDR3 region: CSARDPPVSNEQFF. CDR3 bases read: TGCAGTGCTAGAGATCCTCCCGTGTCCAATGAG.

To note about this clone: The observed sequence ends 3 residues before the CDR3 terminus, with the missing tail filled in from the germline J gene. The gene calls are TRBV5-1 and TRBJ2-7; TRBD2 agrees at 7 bases. This CDR3 region has 14 residues. The junction had 8 bases not matched to a gene; V was cut back by 5 bases and J by 3 bases. The germline V gene encodes CDR1 SGHRS and CDR2 YFSETQ. The chain's CDR3 is CASSEQRDHYEQYF. The sequenced CDR3 bases are TGCGCCAGCAGTGAACAGCGGGACCACTACGAG.

For this clone: The CDR3 goes on 3 residues after the read ends, and that part is filled in from the germline J gene. The V call is TRBV19, the J call TRBJ2-7; 8 bases are shared with TRBD1. CDR1 LNHDA and CDR2 SQIVND come from the germline V gene (reference sequence). V shed 6 bases and J 3 bases; nucleotides not matched to a gene: 4. The CDR3 totals 13 residues. CDR3 bases read: TGTGCCAGTAGGGGACAGGTATTCTACGAG. It encodes CASRGQVFYE. The CDR3 in its entirety is CASRGQVFYEQYF.

With respect to this clone: The read stops 3 residues short of the end of the CDR3; the missing end is completed from the germline J gene. V is TRBV30 and J is TRBJ2-7; TRBD1 agrees at 9 bases. Germline V gives CDR1 GTSNPN, CDR2 SVGIG (reference sequence). CDR3 length equals 15 residues. The trim removed 1 base at V and 1 base at J, leaving 5 bases unmatched. CDR3 loop: CAWSAGTGPSYEQYF. The sequenced part of the CDR3 DNA is TGTGCCTGGAGTGCCGGGACAGGGCCTTCCTACGAG.

Turning to this clone: With the read ending 3 residues before the CDR3 end, the germline J gene is used to fill in that end. This rearrangement joins TRBV5-6 to TRBJ2-5; D is undetermined. V gave up 0 bases and J gave up 2 bases, with 8 bases separating them. Germline lookup yields CDR1 SGHDT and CDR2 YYEEEE. The CDR3 totals 14 residues. The CDR3 DNA, read in part, is TGTGCCAGCAGCTTGGCTCTAGAGCAAGAGACC. Amino acids: CASSLALEQET. The complete CDR3 protein is CASSLALEQETQYF.

As concerns this clone: The read comes to an end 3 residues before the CDR3 does, leaving the germline J gene to fill in the end. The chain recombines TRBV6-1 with TRBJ1-2; 9 nucleotides agree with TRBD1. Trimming cost V 2 bases and J 7 bases; bases outside gene matches: 8. Per the germline V gene, CDR1 is MNHNS and CDR2 is SASEGT. The length of the CDR3 is 15 residues. CDR3 DNA, as far as it was read: TGTGCCAGCAGTGAATGGGGACAGGGATTAGGTGGC. Its protein is CASSEWGQGLGG. The whole CDR3 is CASSEWGQGLGGYTF.

Note on this clone: With the read ending 3 residues before the CDR3 end, the germline J gene is used to fill in that end. The genes are TRBV20-1 and TRBJ2-7, with D tentatively TRBD1 (6 bases). The CDR3 contains 13 residues. V lost 2 bases, J lost 3 bases, and 11 bases lay in between. Germline V gene sequence: CDR1 DFQATT, CDR2 SNEGSKA (reference sequence). CDR3 bases read: TGCAGTGCTAGAACAGGGACAAACTACGAG. Translating it yields CSARTGTNYE. The full CDR3 reads CSARTGTNYEQYF.

A remark on this clone: The read stops 3 residues short of the end of the CDR3; the missing end is completed from the germline J gene. The V call is TRBV20-1, the J call TRBJ2-7; TRBD1 matches 7 bases. The CDR3 contains 16 residues. The V gene end was trimmed by 2 bases and the J gene end by 0 bases; junction bases not matched to a gene: 10. The germline CDR1 and CDR2 sequences are DFQATT and SNEGSKA (reference sequence). Incomplete CDR3 DNA: TGCAGTGCTAGACCAGGGACAGTTTACTTCTCCTACGAG. Its protein is CSARPGTVYFSYE. The CDR3 reads in full as CSARPGTVYFSYEQYF.

With regard to this clone: The read terminates 3 residues ahead of where the CDR3 ends, so the germline J gene completes it. This sequence joins TRBV7-3 and TRBJ2-5, with 7 bases that match TRBD1. The CDR3 is 13 residues long. The J segment lost 5 bases and the V segment lost 5 bases, leaving 5 bases of the junction unmatched. Germline V gene lookup returns CDR1 SGHTA and CDR2 FQGTGA. CDR3: CASSPRQGETQYF. CDR3 DNA (partial): TGTGCCAGCAGCCCTCGACAGGGCGAGACC.

Worth noting for this clone: The read finishes 3 residues shy of the CDR3 end, and the germline J gene is used to complete it. The chain carries TRBV20-1 and TRBJ2-7; D is perhaps TRBD1 (5 bases). The CDR3 loop spans 16 amino acids. Germline lookup yields CDR1 DFQATT and CDR2 SNEGSKA (reference sequence). V was cut by 1 base and J by 2 bases, with 18 bases left in between. The CDR3 bases that were read are TGCAGTGCTAGAGGGGAAGGGGTAGCCGCCCCCTACGAG. This encodes CSARGEGVAAPYE. The complete CDR3 protein is CSARGEGVAAPYEQYF.

Details on this clone: The CDR3 is cut off 3 residues early in the read; its end comes from the germline J gene. The chain combines TRBV19 with TRBJ1-2, with 7 nucleotides matching TRBD1. CDR1 is LNHDA and CDR2 is SQIVND in the germline V gene (reference sequence). The J segment lost 5 bases and the V segment lost 5 bases, leaving 2 bases of the junction unmatched. The CDR3 runs 12 residues. CDR3 loop: CASSGTVYGYTF. CDR3 bases read: TGTGCCAGTAGTGGGACAGTGTATGGC.

To note about this clone: The DNA ends 3 residues before the CDR3 does, and the rest of the CDR3 is filled in from the germline J gene. The rearrangement links TRBV6-2 or TRBV6-3 to TRBJ2-1; TRBD1 is a possible D gene (5 bases). CDR3 length: 15 residues. Looked up from germline, CDR1 is MNHEY and CDR2 is SVGEGT. V was cut by 5 bases and J by 8 bases, with 19 bases left in between. CDR3 bases read: TGTGCCAGCAGTACAGGACCCTCCGAGTGGGATGAG. Its protein is CASSTGPSEWDE. The complete CDR3 protein is CASSTGPSEWDEQFF.

Points on this clone: The read gets to within 3 residues of the CDR3 end, and the germline J gene fills in the rest. This chain uses TRBV13 with TRBJ2-3, with 7 nucleotides matching TRBD1. This CDR3 has 15 residues. From germline, CDR1 is PRHDT and CDR2 FYEKMQ (reference sequence). V dropped 3 bases and J dropped 3; count of bases not matched to a gene: 6. CDR3 in amino acids: CASSFGTDQTDTQYF. The sequenced part of the CDR3 DNA is TGTGCCAGCAGCTTCGGGACAGACCAAACAGATACG.

About this clone itself: The read is 3 residues too short to cover the CDR3 end, so that end is filled in from the germline J gene. V is TRBV6-2 or TRBV6-3 and J is TRBJ2-3, with 8 bases fitting TRBD2. V shed 0 bases and J 1 base; nucleotides not matched to a gene: 0. Looked up from germline, CDR1 is MNHEY and CDR2 is SVGEGT. The CDR3 is 15 amino acids. CDR3 region: CASSYSAGGTDTQYF. CDR3 DNA (partial): TGTGCCAGCAGTTACTCAGCGGGAGGCACAGATACG.